This note documents a single T cell receptor (beta chain) sequence. Its antigen is currently unknown. Measured with immunoSEQ multiplex PCR; TCRdb has only the in-frame clones, and not every one. The sample consists of about 100,000 clones, 85% to 90% of them appearing once. This specimen comes from a study of T cell responses to AZD1222 COVID-19 vaccine. Study as a whole: Second-dose recipients at about 4 or about 12 weeks were treated as one pooled group.

Study results and caveats: Clonal diversity was possibly underestimated; the donors were predominantly white British and more often female. Along spike, vaccine-associated CD4 TCRs were found throughout, with dominance at 160-218 and 743-854. Nearly half of spike-specific TCRs reportedly target unmutated variant regions.

Germline CDR1 reads SGHVS; CDR2 reads FNYEAQ. V trimming: 5 bases; J trimming: 0 bases; junction bases outside the gene matches: 10. The CDR3 covers 17 residues. V and J are TRBV7-6 and TRBJ2-3; 8 bases agree with TRBD1. Material: peripheral blood, obtained on day 0 of AZD1222 vaccination. This TCR was recovered from an adult in good health. This CDR3 is CASSPGQATPSTDTQYF. The CDR3 nucleotides are TGTGCCAGCAGCCCGGGACAGGCCACACCTAGCACAGATACGCAGTATTTT.